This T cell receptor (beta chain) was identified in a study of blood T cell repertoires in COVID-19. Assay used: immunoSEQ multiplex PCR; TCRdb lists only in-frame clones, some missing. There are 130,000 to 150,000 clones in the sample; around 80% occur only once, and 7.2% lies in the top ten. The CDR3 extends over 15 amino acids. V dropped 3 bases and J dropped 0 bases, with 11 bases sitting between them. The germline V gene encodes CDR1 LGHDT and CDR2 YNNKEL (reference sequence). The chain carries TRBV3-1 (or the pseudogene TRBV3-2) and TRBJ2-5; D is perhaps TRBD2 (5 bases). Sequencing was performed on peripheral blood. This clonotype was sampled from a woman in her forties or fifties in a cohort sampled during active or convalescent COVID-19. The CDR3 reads CASSHLIGNQETQYF. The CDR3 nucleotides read TGTGCCAGCAGCCACCTGATCGGGAACCAAGAGACCCAGTACTTC.